This entry lists 16 T cell receptor beta chains sequenced from one sample in a study of T cells in Graves' hyperthyroidism and ophthalmopathy. The TCR beta CDR3 regions underwent amplification using RNA transcripts as the source. First-round RT-PCR with HTBI primers amplified the TCR CDR3 region. TCRdb re-analysed the multiplex PCR reads in MiXCR, keeping a single row per CDR3 protein. Of just under 750,000 distinct CDR3 sequences in the sample, 35% were seen once. Sequencing was done on a sample of blood. These receptors all come from a woman between 35 and 50 years old with Graves' hyperthyroidism.

The J gene is TRBJ1-2, the V gene TRBV4-3; 8 positions match TRBD1. This CDR3 is 15 amino acids long. V shed 4 bases and J 2 bases; nucleotides not matched to a gene: 6. Germline CDR1 LGHNA, CDR2 YSLEER. This CDR3 reads CASSPGQDANYGYTF. The DNA of the CDR3 is TGCGCCAGCAGCCCGGGACAGGATGCAAACTATGGCTACACCTTC.

This clonotype was recorded many times. The V call is TRBV29-1, the J call TRBJ1-1, with 9 nucleotides matching TRBD1. The CDR3 has 14 amino acids. V shed 4 bases, J shed 3 bases, and the junction held 6 bases outside the gene matches. The germline V gene has CDR1 SQVTM and CDR2 ANQGSEA. The chain's CDR3 is CSVAIQGADTEAFF. CDR3 sequence (DNA): TGCAGCGTTGCTATACAGGGGGCTGACACTGAAGCTTTCTTT.

This clonotype was seen many times. The chain joins TRBV7-9 to TRBJ1-6; D might be TRBD1 (5 bases). The CDR3 is 15 residues long. Deletions cut 2 bases from V and 3 bases from J, with 8 bases between. Germline CDR1 SEHNR, CDR2 FQNEAQ (reference sequence). The CDR3 loop is CASSLSGGYNSPLHF. In DNA form, the CDR3 reads TGTGCCAGCAGCTTATCGGGGGGCTATAATTCACCCCTCCACTTT.

As to this clonotype: The CDR3 does not close with the conserved phenylalanine or tryptophan, likely indicating a read error. The chain uses TRBV11-2 and TRBJ2-5; D is perhaps TRBD2 (6 bases). V gave up 4 bases and J gave up 2 bases, with 14 bases separating them. Germline V gives CDR1 SGHAT, CDR2 FQNNGV. The CDR3 spans 15 residues. CDR3 region: CASSSQAGWQETQYL. CDR3 sequence (DNA): TGTGCCAGCAGCTCGCAAGCGGGTTGGCAAGAGACCCAGTACCTC.

This clonotype was seen a handful of times. V is TRBV10-3 and J is TRBJ1-2; tentatively, D is TRBD1 (6 bases). There are 18 residues in the CDR3. V lost 5 bases and J lost 4, with 26 bases in between. CDR1 and CDR2 (germline): ENHRY, SYGVKD. The DNA of the CDR3 is TGTGCCATCAGTCACAAATTAAGGACAGACAGAATTGTCTATGGCTACACCTTC. Translated: CAISHKLRTDRIVYGYTF.

This clonotype turned up a few times. The chain is built from TRBV6-6 and TRBJ2-5, with TRBD1 matching 7 bases. The CDR3 covers 15 residues. V lost 4 bases, J lost 1 base, and 6 bases stayed unmatched. The germline V gene encodes CDR1 MNHNY and CDR2 SVGAGI (reference sequence). CDR3 sequence: CASSWDRTSQETQYF. DNA for the CDR3: TGTGCCAGCAGTTGGGACAGAACTAGCCAAGAGACCCAGTACTTC.

The chain's CDR3 is CALFETQYF. The DNA for the CDR3 is TGTGCCTTATTTGAGACCCAGTACTTC. The chain links TRBV10-3 to TRBJ2-5; D remains unclear. V was clipped by 11 bases and J by 5 bases, with 6 bases between them. This CDR3 is 9 amino acids long. CDR1 ENHRY and CDR2 SYGVKD come from the germline V gene.

As regards this clonotype: Since a much larger clone is just one base distant, this may be a read error. V usage is TRBV29-1 and J usage is TRBJ1-1; 10 bases align to TRBD1. Germline CDR1 and CDR2: SQVTM and ANQGSEA. V lost 8 bases, J lost 4 bases, and 16 bases stayed unmatched. This CDR3 comprises 16 residues. The CDR3 DNA sequence: TGCAGCCCCCCTCCGGGACAGGGGAAATTGAGCACTGAAGCTTTCTTT. This sequence encodes CSPPPGQGKLSTEAFF.

This clonotype was detected only a few times. This chain links TRBV12-3 or TRBV12-4 with TRBJ2-7; no clear D gene. V lost 1 base, J lost 3 bases, and 7 bases lay in between. The CDR3 is made up of 13 amino acids. CDR3 residues: CASSLDRLYEQYF. The CDR3 DNA sequence: TGTGCCAGCAGTTTAGACAGACTCTACGAGCAGTACTTC.

Concerning this clonotype: A read error is possible here, since a much larger clone lies one base away. This chain uses TRBV19 with TRBJ1-5; 8 bases map to TRBD1. The CDR3 consists of 15 residues. The germline V gene encodes CDR1 LNHDA and CDR2 SQIVND (reference sequence). The junction had 15 bases not matched to a gene; V was cut back by 11 bases and J by 6 bases. The CDR3 bases are TGTGCCGCCGACCGGGACAGGTCTGGACTTCAGCCCCAGCATTTT. Translating gives CAADRDRSGLQPQHF. The complete variable domain, with remaining parts taken from reference TRBV19 and TRBJ1-5, reads DGGITQSPKYLFRKEGQNVTLSCEQNLNHDAMYWYRQDPGQGLRLIYYSQIVNDFQKGDIAEGYSVSREKKESFPLTVTSAQKNPTAFYLCAADRDRSGLQPQHFGDGTRLSIL.

The gene calls are TRBV29-1 and TRBJ1-5; 8 nucleotides line up with TRBD1. The CDR3 has 14 residues. The junction had 6 bases not matched to a gene; V was cut back by 8 bases and J by 0 bases. From germline, CDR1 is SQVTM and CDR2 ANQGSEA. CDR3 residues: CSFRQGYSNQPQHF. Written as DNA, the CDR3 is TGCAGCTTTCGACAGGGGTATAGCAATCAGCCCCAGCATTTT.

This clonotype showed up just a few times. The chain joins TRBV24-1 to TRBJ2-2, with unresolved D. In germline, CDR1 is KGHDR, CDR2 SFDVKD. This CDR3 has 13 residues. V was cut by 4 bases and J by 3 bases, with 5 bases left in between. The CDR3, as DNA: TGTGCCACCAGTGACCTTTACACCGGGGAGCTGTTTTTT. It codes for CATSDLYTGELFF.

As to this clonotype: The conserved final phenylalanine or tryptophan is absent from the CDR3, which likely points to a read error. In DNA form, the CDR3 reads TGTGCCAGCCGACAGGGGCTGAACACTGAAGCTTTCCTT. This codes for CASRQGLNTEAFL. J is TRBJ1-1 and V is TRBV10-3; 8 bases match TRBD1. CDR1 is ENHRY and CDR2 is SYGVKD in the germline V gene. This CDR3 contains 13 residues. With 10 bases clipped from V and 0 bases from J, the junction kept 4 bases outside the gene matches.

The J gene is TRBJ1-1, the V gene TRBV5-1; a weak D match, TRBD1 (5 bases). The length of the CDR3 is 11 residues. CDR1 is SGHRS, CDR2 YFSETQ, per germline. Trimming shortened V by 4 bases and J by 10 bases, and 11 bases separated the two germline ends. The CDR3 region is CASSVGVRAFF. In DNA form, the CDR3 reads TGCGCCAGCAGCGTAGGGGTCAGAGCTTTCTTT.

This sequence joins TRBV7-9 and TRBJ2-7; D is uncertain. The germline V and J ends were trimmed by 8 bases and 4 bases, with 12 bases remaining between them. The CDR3 extends over 12 amino acids. Germline lookup yields CDR1 SEHNR and CDR2 FQNEAQ (reference sequence). The CDR3 is CASGPAFYEQYF. Written as DNA, the CDR3 is TGTGCCAGCGGACCAGCATTTTACGAGCAGTACTTC. The full variable domain, its missing parts supplied by reference TRBV7-9 and TRBJ2-7, is DTGVSQNPRHKITKRGQNVTFRCDPISEHNRLYWYRQTLGQGPEFLTYFQNEAQLEKSRLLSDRFSAERPKGSFSTLEIQRTEQGDSAMYLCASGPAFYEQYFGPGTRLTVT.

This clonotype has at least ten counts. V is TRBV29-1 and J is TRBJ1-2, with 7 bases lining up with TRBD1. V lost 4 bases to trimming and J lost 8 bases; unmatched junction nucleotides: 10. Germline values: CDR1 SQVTM, CDR2 ANQGSEA. The CDR3 covers 13 residues. CDR3 DNA: TGCAGCGTTGGACAGGGTTCAGTAGAAGGCTACACCTTC. It specifies CSVGQGSVEGYTF.